The present T cell receptor (beta chain) was sequenced within a study of blood T cell repertoires in COVID-19. Study-wide context: The cDNA or gDNA used as material had been derived from T cells, B-cell-depleted T cells, or PBMCs.

In germline, CDR1 is MNHEY, CDR2 SVGEGT. The V end was cut by 5 bases, the J end by 6 bases, with 19 bases between. The CDR3 totals 15 residues. In the original workflow: Researchers report that nucleated cell counts were estimated from reference gene primer amplification. Generated by immunoSEQ multiplex PCR, the TCRdb table keeps only in-frame clones and is missing some. That table is the source of V, J and clone size, and D and trimming were worked out from the DNA. The top ten hold about 8.9% of the sample, which has some 200,000 clones, around 84% seen once. The specimen sequenced was peripheral blood. The clonotype comes from a man aged 50 to 60 with active or convalescent COVID-19. The chain employs TRBV6-2 or TRBV6-3 and TRBJ1-2, with a tentative D call TRBD1 (5 bases). Here the CDR3 reads CASSRLRVGENGYTF. The DNA of the CDR3 is TGTGCCAGCAGTCGGCTCAGGGTCGGTGAGAATGGCTACACCTTC.